Listed here are 4 T cell receptor beta chains from one sample, sequenced in a study of shared clonotypes between healthy human individuals. The method was immunoSEQ multiplex PCR; TCRdb's version includes in-frame clones alone and lacks a portion of them. The table shows approximately 2,200,000 clones, with 90% to 95% occurring only once. Naivety among CD8 cells was defined by CD45RO negativity and positive CCR7 selection, thereby excluding terminally differentiated effector memory CD45RA+ cells. Material for sequencing was naive CD8+ T cells from PBMCs. The receptors originated from a man younger than 30 in good health. Some clones in this sample may be carry-over from other donors' samples.

The chain joins TRBV19 to TRBJ1-2; the match to TRBD1 covers 10 bases. The germline gives CDR1 LNHDA, CDR2 SQIVND (reference sequence). The CDR3 extends over 16 amino acids. The ends lost 6 bases at V and 8 bases at J; junction bases unmatched: 15. The CDR3 coding sequence is TGTGCCAGTAGCTCCCTCCCGGGACAGGGGCTTAGAGGCTACACCTTC. Protein product: CASSSLPGQGLRGYTF.

The V gene is TRBV28, the J gene TRBJ2-7, with a weak D call TRBD2 (5 bases). Germline values: CDR1 MDHEN, CDR2 SYDVKM. Deletions cut 7 bases from V and 5 bases from J, with 15 bases between. This CDR3 spans 13 amino acids. The CDR3 protein is CASTLSEGDEQYF. The CDR3 DNA is TGTGCCAGCACACTAAGTGAGGGCGACGAGCAGTACTTC. The full variable domain, completed using reference TRBV28 and TRBJ2-7, is DVKVTQSSRYLVKRTGEKVFLECVQDMDHENMFWYRQDPGLGLRLIYFSYDVKMKEKGDIPEGYSVSREKKERFSLILESASTNQTSMYLCASTLSEGDEQYFGPGTRLTVT.

This rearrangement joins TRBV5-1 to TRBJ2-7; D perhaps matches TRBD2 (6 bases). The V end was cut by 0 bases, the J end by 3 bases, with 13 bases between. CDR3 length: 15 amino acids. Germline V gene lookup returns CDR1 SGHRS and CDR2 YFSETQ. CDR3 region: CASSLAGERSYEQYF. In nucleotides, the CDR3 is TGCGCCAGCAGCTTGGCGGGGGAGCGGAGCTACGAGCAGTACTTC.

The chain couples TRBV9 to TRBJ1-2; 9 bases are a match to TRBD1. This CDR3 spans 17 amino acids. The germline V gene has CDR1 SGDLS and CDR2 YYNGEE. Trimming at V came to 3 bases and at J to 5 bases, leaving 14 bases not matched to a gene. CDR3 sequence: CASSESGTGRTLYGYTF. In nucleotides, the CDR3 is TGTGCCAGCAGCGAGAGCGGGACAGGGCGAACCCTGTATGGCTACACCTTC.